The T cell receptor beta chain described here comes from a study of T-cell memory formation after mild COVID-19. This clonotype was recorded many times. Its antigen is unknown. MiXCR, applied by TCRdb to the 5' RACE reads, yields one record per CDR3 protein. The profile shows 300,000 to 400,000 distinct CDR3 sequences, approximately 13% of them singletons. Regarding the study as a whole: Clones that contracted from day 15 to 85 had balanced CD4/CD8; later expanders were CD4+ biased. CM and EM subsets held most contracting CD4+ clones; EMRA held CD8+ ones.

Per germline, CDR1 SGHVS and CDR2 FNYEAQ. This CDR3 contains 16 residues. Trimming at V came to 2 bases and at J to 3 bases, leaving 3 bases not matched to a gene. This chain uses TRBV7-6 with TRBJ2-1, with 11 bases identical to TRBD2. Sequencing was carried out using PBMCs or a T cell subset sorted from them (not recorded which). This clonotype was obtained from a man aged 18-30 years who had mild COVID-19 (a few samples of this study predate the infection). Cell type and time point are not known. CDR3 loop: CASSLLSGGGYNEQFF. The CDR3 nucleotides are TGTGCCAGCAGCTTACTTAGCGGGGGGGGCTACAATGAGCAGTTCTTC. The entire variable domain, with the rest obtained from reference TRBV7-6 and TRBJ2-1, is as follows: GAGVSQSPRYKVTKRGQDVALRCDPISGHVSLYWYRQALGQGPEFLTYFNYEAQQDKSGLPNDRFSAERPEGSISTLTIQRTEQRDSAMYRCASSLLSGGGYNEQFFGPGTRLTVL.